This T cell receptor beta chain was sequenced in a study of cytomegalovirus exposure and HLA in healthy donors. The CDR3 contains 16 residues. Trimming removed 5 bases at V and 6 bases at J, with 19 bases between. CDR1 PRHDT and CDR2 FYEKMQ come from the germline V gene (reference sequence). Concerning this clone: The target antigen is unknown.

Primers for the PCR totalled 60 Vbeta and 13 Jbeta. Measured with immunoSEQ multiplex PCR; TCRdb has only the in-frame clones, and not every one. The sample holds just under 95,000 clones, roughly 80% seen once. Regarding donors, all were healthy bone marrow donors. General observations from the study: Analysis was carried out at a later point, and it linked a missense DCLRE1C variant to TCR beta V- and J-gene trimming. Equally common other TCR beta chains were less clonally expanded than HLA-associated ones, a later analysis found.

The TCR sequence derives from a girl aged 2 to 10 in good health and CMV-seropositive. The specimen was PBMCs. The chain carries TRBV13 and TRBJ2-2; D unresolved. The CDR3 DNA reads TGTGCCAGCAGCCTAACCCGACTCCCATTTCCCGGGGAGCTGTTTTTT. Protein: CASSLTRLPFPGELFF.